This TCR beta chain emerged from a study of T cell responses to AZD1222 COVID-19 vaccine. Only in-frame clones appear in the TCRdb table, and some are missing; sequencing was by immunoSEQ multiplex PCR. The table includes about 160,000 clones, approximately 90% detected once. Worth noting for this clone: The antigen is unknown.

Findings of the study overall: The donor cohort was predominantly white British with a female majority, and clonal diversity may have been underestimated. Recipients of two AZD1222 doses showed rising Spike-specific TCR breadth and depth. Reportedly, nearly half the spike-specific TCRs target unmutated variant regions.

V was cut by 4 bases and J by 1 base, with 17 bases left in between. This CDR3 spans 18 amino acids. Germline-derived CDR1 and CDR2 are MGHRA and YSYEKL. The sample was peripheral blood, taken 28 days after the second AZD1222 dose. The origin of this receptor is an adult who received the AZD1222 COVID-19 vaccine. V and J are TRBV4-1 and TRBJ1-6; D remains ambiguous. Here the CDR3 reads CASSPNDLGFSYNSPLHF. CDR3 nucleotides: TGCGCCAGCAGCCCCAATGATCTGGGGTTTTCCTATAATTCACCCCTCCACTTT.